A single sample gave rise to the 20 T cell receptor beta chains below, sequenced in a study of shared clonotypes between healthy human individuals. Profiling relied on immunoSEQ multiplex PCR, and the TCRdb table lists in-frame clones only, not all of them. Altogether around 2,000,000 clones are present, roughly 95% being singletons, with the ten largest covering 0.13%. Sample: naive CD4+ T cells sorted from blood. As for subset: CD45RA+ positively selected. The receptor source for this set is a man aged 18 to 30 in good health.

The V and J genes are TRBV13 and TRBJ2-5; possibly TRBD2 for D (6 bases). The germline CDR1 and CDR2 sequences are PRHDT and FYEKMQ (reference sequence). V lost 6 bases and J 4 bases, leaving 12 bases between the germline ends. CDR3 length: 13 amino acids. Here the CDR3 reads CASSQRAGETQYF. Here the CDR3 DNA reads TGTGCCAGCAGTCAACGAGCGGGAGAGACCCAGTACTTC.

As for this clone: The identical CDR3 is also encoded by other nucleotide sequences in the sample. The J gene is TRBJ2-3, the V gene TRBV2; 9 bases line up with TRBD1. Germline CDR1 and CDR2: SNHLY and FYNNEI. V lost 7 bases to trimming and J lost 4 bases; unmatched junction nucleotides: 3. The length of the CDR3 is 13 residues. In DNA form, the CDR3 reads TGTGCCAGCACGGGACAGGGTGCAGATACGCAGTATTTT. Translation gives CASTGQGADTQYF.

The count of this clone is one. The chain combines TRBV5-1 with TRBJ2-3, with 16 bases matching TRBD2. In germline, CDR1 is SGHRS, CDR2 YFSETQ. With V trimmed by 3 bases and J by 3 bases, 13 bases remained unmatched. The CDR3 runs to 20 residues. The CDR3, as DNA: TGCGCCAGCAGCTACACGGGACTAGCGGGAGGGCCCGTCGGGACAGATACGCAGTATTTT. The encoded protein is CASSYTGLAGGPVGTDTQYF.

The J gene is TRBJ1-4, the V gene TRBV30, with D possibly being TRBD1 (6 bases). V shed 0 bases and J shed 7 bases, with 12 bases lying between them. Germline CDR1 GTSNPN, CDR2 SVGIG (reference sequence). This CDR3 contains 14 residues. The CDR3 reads CAWSVGGQVEKLFF. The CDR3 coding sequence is TGTGCCTGGAGTGTTGGGGGGCAGGTTGAAAAACTGTTTTTT. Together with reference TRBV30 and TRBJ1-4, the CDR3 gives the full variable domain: SQTIHQWPATLVQPVGSPLSLECTVEGTSNPNLYWYRQAAGRGLQLLFYSVGIGQISSEVPQNLSASRPQDRQFILSSKKLLLSDSGFYLCAWSVGGQVEKLFFGSGTQLSVL.

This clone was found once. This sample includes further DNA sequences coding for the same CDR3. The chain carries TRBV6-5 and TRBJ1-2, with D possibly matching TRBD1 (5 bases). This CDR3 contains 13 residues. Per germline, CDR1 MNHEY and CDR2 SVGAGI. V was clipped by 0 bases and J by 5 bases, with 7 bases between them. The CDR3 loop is CASSYSRGYGYTF. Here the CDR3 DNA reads TGTGCCAGCAGTTACTCGAGGGGATATGGCTACACCTTC.

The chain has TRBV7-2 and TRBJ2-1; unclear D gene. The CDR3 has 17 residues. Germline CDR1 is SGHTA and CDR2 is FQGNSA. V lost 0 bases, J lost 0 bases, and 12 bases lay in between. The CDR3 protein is CASSLAWLSSSYNEQFF. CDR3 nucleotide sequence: TGTGCCAGCAGCTTAGCGTGGCTGTCCAGCTCCTACAATGAGCAGTTCTTC. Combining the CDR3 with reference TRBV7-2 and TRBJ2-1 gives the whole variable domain GAGVSQSPSNKVTEKGKDVELRCDPISGHTALYWYRQSLGQGLEFLIYFQGNSAPDKSGLPSDRFSAERTGGSVSTLTIQRTQQEDSAVYLCASSLAWLSSSYNEQFFGPGTRLTVL.

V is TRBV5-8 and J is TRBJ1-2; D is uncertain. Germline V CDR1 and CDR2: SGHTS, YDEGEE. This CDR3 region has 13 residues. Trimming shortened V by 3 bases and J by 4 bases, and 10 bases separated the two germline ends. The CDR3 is CASSSLGGYGYTF. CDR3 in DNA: TGTGCCAGCAGCTCCCTAGGCGGCTATGGCTACACCTTC.

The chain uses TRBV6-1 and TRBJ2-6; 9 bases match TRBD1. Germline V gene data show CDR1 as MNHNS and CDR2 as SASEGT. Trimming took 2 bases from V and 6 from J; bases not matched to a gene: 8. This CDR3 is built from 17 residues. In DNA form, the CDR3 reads TGTGCCAGCAGTGAATTGGGTCGGACAGGGGTGGCCAACGTCCTGACTTTC. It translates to CASSELGRTGVANVLTF.

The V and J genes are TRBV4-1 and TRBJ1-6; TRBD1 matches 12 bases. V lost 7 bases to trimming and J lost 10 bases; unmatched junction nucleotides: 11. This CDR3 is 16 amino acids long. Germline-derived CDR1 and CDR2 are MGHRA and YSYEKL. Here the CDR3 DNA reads TGCGCCAGCACACCCGGGACAGGGGGCCTAGAATCACCCCTCCACTTT. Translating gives CASTPGTGGLESPLHF.

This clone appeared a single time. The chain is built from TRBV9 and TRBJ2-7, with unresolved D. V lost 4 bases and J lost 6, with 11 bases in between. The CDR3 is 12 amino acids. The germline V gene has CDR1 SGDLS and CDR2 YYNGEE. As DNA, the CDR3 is TGTGCCAGCAGCCCTCCCGGGCCCGAGCAGTACTTC. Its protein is CASSPPGPEQYF.

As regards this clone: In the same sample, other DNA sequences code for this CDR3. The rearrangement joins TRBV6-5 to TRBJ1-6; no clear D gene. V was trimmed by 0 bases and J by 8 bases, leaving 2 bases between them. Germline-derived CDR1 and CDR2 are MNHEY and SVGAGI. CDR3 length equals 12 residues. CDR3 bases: TGTGCCAGCAGTTACTCGGATTCACCCCTCCACTTT. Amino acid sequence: CASSYSDSPLHF.

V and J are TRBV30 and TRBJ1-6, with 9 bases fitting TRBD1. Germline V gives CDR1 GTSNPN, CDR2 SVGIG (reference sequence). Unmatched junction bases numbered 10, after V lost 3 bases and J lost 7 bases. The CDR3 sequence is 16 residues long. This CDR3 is CAWRGTGGARNSPLHF. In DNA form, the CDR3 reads TGTGCCTGGAGGGGAACAGGGGGCGCTCGGAATTCACCCCTCCACTTT.

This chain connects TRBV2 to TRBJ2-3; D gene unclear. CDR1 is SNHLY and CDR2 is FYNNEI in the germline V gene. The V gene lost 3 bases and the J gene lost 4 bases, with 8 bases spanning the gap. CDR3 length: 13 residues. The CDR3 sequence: CASSDTGSDTQYF. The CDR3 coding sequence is TGTGCCAGCAGTGATACTGGGTCAGATACGCAGTATTTT.

CDR3 amino acids: CAWSPHGGHNSPLHF. The CDR3 DNA sequence: TGTGCCTGGAGTCCCCACGGGGGCCATAATTCACCCCTCCACTTT. This chain links TRBV30 with TRBJ1-6, with a weak D call TRBD1 (6 bases). Germline V gene lookup returns CDR1 GTSNPN and CDR2 SVGIG (reference sequence). The CDR3 sequence is 15 residues long. The V end lost 2 bases, the J end lost 5 bases, and 13 bases lay between the germline ends.

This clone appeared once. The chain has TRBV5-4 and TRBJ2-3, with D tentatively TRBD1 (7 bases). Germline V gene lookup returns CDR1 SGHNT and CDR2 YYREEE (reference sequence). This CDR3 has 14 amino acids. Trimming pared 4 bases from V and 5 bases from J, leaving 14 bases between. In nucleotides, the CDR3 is TGTGCCAGCAGCCGCGGGACAGTCGGAGATACGCAGTATTTT. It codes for CASSRGTVGDTQYF.

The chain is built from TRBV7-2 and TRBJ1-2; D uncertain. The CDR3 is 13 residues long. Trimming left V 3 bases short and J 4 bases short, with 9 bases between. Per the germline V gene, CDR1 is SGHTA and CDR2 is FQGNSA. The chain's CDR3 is CASSFGSTYGYTF. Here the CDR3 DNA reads TGTGCCAGCAGCTTTGGCAGTACCTATGGCTACACCTTC.

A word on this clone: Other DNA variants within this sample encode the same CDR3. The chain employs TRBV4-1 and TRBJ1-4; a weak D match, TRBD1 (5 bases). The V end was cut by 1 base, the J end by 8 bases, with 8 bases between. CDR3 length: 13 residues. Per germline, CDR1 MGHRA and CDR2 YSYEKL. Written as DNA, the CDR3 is TGCGCCAGCAGCCAAGGGACATTAGAAAAACTGTTTTTT. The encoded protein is CASSQGTLEKLFF.

CDR3 in amino acids: CASSPNRRGTDTQYF. The CDR3 DNA follows: TGTGCCAGCTCACCCAATCGCAGGGGGACAGATACGCAGTATTTT. The chain couples TRBV18 to TRBJ2-3; 7 bases match TRBD1. The CDR3 contains 15 residues. The germline CDR1 and CDR2 sequences are KGHSH and LQKENI. Losses at the gene ends were 3 bases for V and 3 bases for J; bases not matched to a gene: 6.

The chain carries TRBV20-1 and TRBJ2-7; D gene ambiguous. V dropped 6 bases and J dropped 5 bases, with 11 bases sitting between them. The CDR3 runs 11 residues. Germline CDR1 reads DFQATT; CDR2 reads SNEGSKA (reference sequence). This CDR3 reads CSALPRDEQYF. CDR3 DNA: TGCAGTGCCCTGCCCCGGGACGAGCAGTACTTC.

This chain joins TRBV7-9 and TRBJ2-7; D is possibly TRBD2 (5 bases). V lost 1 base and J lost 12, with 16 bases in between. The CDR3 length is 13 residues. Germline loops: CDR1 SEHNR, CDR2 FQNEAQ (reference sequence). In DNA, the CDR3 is TGTGCCAGCAGCTTAGAGGTTAGCGCCAATCTGTACTTC. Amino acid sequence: CASSLEVSANLYF.